These T cell receptor beta chains were read from a single sample in a study of CD8 T cells in ankylosing spondylitis. TCRdb recomputed calls from the 5' RACE reads with MiXCR, one row per CDR3 protein. This table has about 240,000 distinct CDR3 sequences, about 11% appearing once. The specimen was blood, either unsorted or a sorted T cell fraction (not recorded which). The source of these receptors is a male donor with ankylosing spondylitis or in good health (not recorded which). CDR3s include the opening cysteine and the closing phenylalanine or tryptophan. D genes are given only for firm matches. Size tells how often a clone was seen (once, few, many) or the class of an expanded clone, and some rows leave it out.

v_call,j_call,clone_size,d_call,cdr3_aa,cdr3_nt
TRBV5-1,TRBJ2-7,many,.,CASSSGAVSGEQYF,TGCGCCAGCAGCTCTGGTGCGGTTTCTGGCGAGCAGTACTTC
TRBV7-6,TRBJ2-3,.,.,CASSLEILGTDTQYF,TGTGCCAGCAGCCTCGAAATACTGGGCACAGATACGCAGTATTTT
TRBV25-1,TRBJ2-2,many,TRBD1,CASSDGTGEANTGELFF,TGTGCCAGCAGTGATGGCACAGGGGAAGCGAACACCGGGGAGCTGTTTTTT
TRBV7-2,TRBJ2-1,.,TRBD2,CASSLSSGVSNEQFF,TGTGCCAGCAGCTTATCCAGCGGGGTAAGCAATGAGCAGTTCTTC
TRBV20-1,TRBJ2-5,.,.,CSARSGEEFETQYF,TGCAGTGCTAGATCAGGGGAGGAGTTCGAGACCCAGTACTTC
TRBV28,TRBJ2-3,many,TRBD2,CASSFSGSTDTQYF,TGTGCCAGCAGTTTTAGCGGGAGCACAGATACGCAGTATTTT
TRBV24-1,TRBJ1-2,.,.,CATSLTPRGYGYTF,TGTGCCACCAGCTTGACACCCCGGGGGTATGGCTACACCTTC
TRBV7-8,TRBJ1-1,.,.,CASSLGTAWGKGNTEAFF,TGTGCCAGCAGCTTAGGGACGGCGTGGGGGAAGGGGAACACTGAAGCTTTCTTT
TRBV7-9,TRBJ1-1,.,.,CASSSHGLAAEAFF,TGTGCCAGCAGCTCCCATGGTTTGGCAGCTGAAGCTTTCTTT
TRBV6-2/TRBV6-3,TRBJ1-6,.,TRBD1,CASSLFMYRNRGDSYNSPLHF,TGTGCCAGCAGCCTCTTTATGTATCGTAACAGGGGTGACTCCTATAATTCACCCCTCCACTTT
TRBV3-1,TRBJ2-3,many,TRBD1,CASSHKGTGQQYF,TGTGCCAGCAGCCATAAGGGGACAGGCCAACAGTATTTT
TRBV29-1,TRBJ1-1,many,TRBD1,CSGRDRDLTEAFF,TGCAGCGGCCGGGACAGGGATTTAACTGAAGCTTTCTTT
TRBV27,TRBJ2-7,.,.,CAAVSRSSRVYF,TGTGCCGCGGTCTCCCGGTCCTCGAGGGTGTACTTC
TRBV20-1,TRBJ2-2,many,.,CSAVETNTGELFF,TGCAGTGCAGTAGAGACTAACACCGGGGAGCTGTTTTTT
TRBV12-3/TRBV12-4,TRBJ2-2,many,.,CASSSQGPGVGGELFF,TGTGCCAGCAGTTCACAGGGTCCGGGAGTAGGCGGGGAGCTGTTTTTT
TRBV7-3,TRBJ2-1,many,.,CASSLTSGDGVNEQFF,TGTGCCAGCAGCTTAACGTCAGGGGACGGAGTCAATGAGCAGTTCTTC
TRBV3-1,TRBJ2-1,many,.,CASSQVPGSADEQFF,TGTGCCAGCAGCCAAGTACCCGGGAGTGCCGATGAGCAGTTCTTC
TRBV9,TRBJ2-1,few,.,CASSGSSSYNEQFF,TGTGCCAGCAGCGGATCTAGCTCCTACAATGAGCAGTTCTTC
TRBV20-1,TRBJ2-7,many,.,CSARLPGSLGYEQYF,TGCAGTGCTAGACTGCCTGGATCATTAGGGTACGAGCAGTACTTC
TRBV5-1,TRBJ2-5,many,.,CASSLGLSNEETQYF,TGCGCCAGCAGCTTGGGACTTAGTAATGAGGAGACCCAGTACTTC
TRBV7-9,TRBJ2-7,.,.,CASSLTGFHEQYF,TGTGCCAGCAGCTTAACGGGGTTCCACGAGCAGTACTTC
TRBV29-1,TRBJ2-7,many,TRBD2,CSVRRTSGRAYEQYF,TGCAGCGTTAGGAGGACTAGCGGGAGGGCCTACGAGCAGTACTTC
TRBV29-1,TRBJ2-7,few,TRBD2,CSVAKRLAGTREQYF,TGCAGCGTTGCCAAGAGACTAGCGGGAACACGCGAGCAGTACTTC
TRBV6-5,TRBJ2-5,few,TRBD2,CASSSQLAGAGETQYF,TGTGCCAGCAGTTCCCAACTAGCGGGAGCAGGAGAGACCCAGTACTTC
TRBV7-2,TRBJ1-2,.,TRBD1,CASSPRTGGGYTF,TGTGCCAGCAGCCCCCGGACAGGGGGTGGCTACACCTTC
TRBV9,TRBJ1-1,few,.,CASSVGPFRGEAFF,TGTGCCAGCAGCGTAGGACCCTTCCGCGGTGAAGCTTTCTTT
TRBV29-1,TRBJ2-7,many,.,CSVESGSSYEQYF,TGCAGCGTGGAGTCAGGAAGCTCCTACGAGCAGTACTTC
TRBV5-1,TRBJ2-2,many,TRBD1,CASSIPDRATGELFF,TGCGCCAGCAGCATACCGGACAGGGCCACCGGGGAGCTGTTTTTT
TRBV5-1,TRBJ2-1,many,TRBD2,CASSVGLAVTNEQFF,TGCGCCAGCAGCGTGGGACTAGCGGTAACCAATGAGCAGTTCTTC
TRBV29-1,TRBJ1-2,.,.,CSAAPGGRTGGYTF,TGCAGCGCCGCCCCGGGCGGGAGAACTGGCGGCTACACCTTC
TRBV27,TRBJ2-7,many,TRBD2,CASSFLAEDPYEQYF,TGTGCCAGCAGTTTTCTAGCGGAGGACCCCTACGAGCAGTACTTC
TRBV15,TRBJ2-2,many,TRBD1,CATSRGTGVTGELFF,TGTGCCACCAGCCGCGGGACAGGGGTCACCGGGGAGCTGTTTTTT
TRBV5-1,TRBJ2-3,many,.,CASSLGANIPEVDTQYF,TGCGCCAGCAGCTTGGGGGCAAACATACCGGAGGTAGATACGCAGTATTTT
TRBV18,TRBJ1-1,few,TRBD1,CASSPLGQGVTEAFF,TGTGCCAGCTCACCGCTGGGACAGGGAGTCACTGAAGCTTTCTTT
TRBV12-3/TRBV12-4,TRBJ2-7,many,TRBD1,CASRRTGEFYEQYF,TGTGCCAGCAGGAGGACAGGGGAATTCTACGAGCAGTACTTC